Below, 32 T cell receptor beta chains from the same sample are listed, as sequenced in a study of T-cell memory formation after mild COVID-19 (dated by TCRdb to about 2021). The receptor library was made with 5' RACE. Instrument on record: Illumina NovaSeq 6000. The raw public reads went through TCRdb reprocessing: fastp at Q25, MiXCR clone calling, in-frame beta chains kept. Records with the same CDR3 protein are collapsed into one entry carrying the most frequent genes and DNA. The sample records 160,000 or so distinct CDR3 sequences, around a third of which are singletons. The top ten constitute around 12% of the sample. The sample comprised PBMCs or a T cell subset sorted from them (not recorded which). The receptors stem from an adult woman who had mild COVID-19 (a few samples of this study predate the infection). The sample titles of this study are shuffled in the database, so cell type and time point are left out; the donor was told from shared clones.

The table lists this clonotype with a few counts. The gene calls are TRBV12-3 or TRBV12-4 and TRBJ2-7; D remains unclear. V gave up 6 bases and J gave up 6 bases, with 15 bases separating them. The CDR3 covers 13 residues. CDR3 DNA sequence: TGTGCCAGCAGGGGCACGCCACCGTCCGAGCAGTACTTC. It is translated as CASRGTPPSEQYF.

CDR3 nucleotides: TGTGCCAGCAGCCCGGTAGCGGGAGGGCGGACCGGGGAGCTGTTTTTT. Translation: CASSPVAGGRTGELFF. This sequence joins TRBV4-2 and TRBJ2-2, with 11 bases that match TRBD2. The CDR3 runs to 16 residues. In germline, CDR1 is LGHNA, CDR2 YNFKEQ. With 4 bases clipped from V and 5 bases from J, the junction kept 6 bases outside the gene matches.

The chain recombines TRBV2 with TRBJ1-1; weak D call: TRBD1 (5 bases). The CDR3 totals 15 residues. From germline, CDR1 is SNHLY and CDR2 FYNNEI. V was cut by 0 bases and J by 1 base, with 9 bases left in between. CDR3 DNA: TGTGCCAGCAGTGAAGCGCCGGGGACGAACACTGAAGCTTTCTTT. Translated, it gives CASSEAPGTNTEAFF.

The sample holds one count of this clonotype. V is TRBV5-1 and J is TRBJ1-2, with 9 bases fitting TRBD1. In germline, CDR1 is SGHRS, CDR2 YFSETQ. The CDR3 runs 12 residues. After removal of 4 bases from V and 14 bases from J, the junction contained 9 bases not matched to a gene. The CDR3 spells CASSTDRGTRTF. The CDR3 bases are TGCGCCAGCAGCACGGACAGGGGCACGAGGACCTTC. Combining the CDR3 with reference TRBV5-1 and TRBJ1-2 gives the whole variable domain KAGVTQTPRYLIKTRGQQVTLSCSPISGHRSVSWYQQTPGQGLQFLFEYFSETQRNKGNFPGRFSGRQFSNSRSEMNVSTLELGDSALYLCASSTDRGTRTFGSGTRLTVV.

The gene calls are TRBV20-1 and TRBJ1-5; a weak D match, TRBD1 (6 bases). V lost 2 bases, J lost 4 bases, and 9 bases lay in between. This CDR3 has 13 residues. Germline CDR1 reads DFQATT; CDR2 reads SNEGSKA (reference sequence). In nucleotides, the CDR3 is TGCAGTGCTAGACGGGGGGCGAATCAGCCCCAGCATTTT. It translates to CSARRGANQPQHF.

This chain links TRBV12-3 or TRBV12-4 with TRBJ2-5; D uncertain. Trimming shortened V by 5 bases and J by 7 bases, and 20 bases separated the two germline ends. This CDR3 has 15 amino acids. CDR3 protein: CASSPFGSYEGTQYF. As DNA, the CDR3 is TGTGCCAGCAGTCCCTTCGGTTCTTACGAAGGGACCCAGTACTTC.

This clonotype was observed a few times. This rearrangement joins TRBV6-1 to TRBJ2-1, with 12 bases matching TRBD2. Germline CDR1 MNHNS, CDR2 SASEGT. The CDR3 contains 15 residues. The ends lost 3 bases at V and 8 bases at J; junction bases unmatched: 5. The CDR3 loop reads CASSETSGSSDEQFF. CDR3 sequence (DNA): TGTGCCAGCAGTGAGACTAGCGGGAGCTCCGATGAGCAGTTCTTC.

The V and J genes are TRBV20-1 and TRBJ1-3, with TRBD1 identical over 7 bases. The CDR3 covers 14 residues. V lost 3 bases to trimming and J lost 4 bases; unmatched junction nucleotides: 6. Germline V gives CDR1 DFQATT, CDR2 SNEGSKA (reference sequence). The CDR3 loop is CSASDRDRGNTIYF. As DNA, the CDR3 is TGCAGTGCTAGCGACCGGGACAGAGGAAACACCATATATTTT.

This clonotype was found once. The chain recombines TRBV7-2 with TRBJ2-1; a weak D match, TRBD2 (6 bases). The V and J ends lost 1 base and 5 bases respectively, with 15 bases between them. Germline loops: CDR1 SGHTA, CDR2 FQGNSA. This CDR3 has 16 amino acids. The CDR3 DNA reads TGTGCCAGCAGCTTAGGGGGCGGCAGGGAGGACAATGAGCAGTTCTTC. Translation: CASSLGGGREDNEQFF.

This clonotype turned up a few times. The CDR3 DNA is TGTGCCAGCAGCCTGACCGACAGTTTTCATGGCTACACCTTC. Translated: CASSLTDSFHGYTF. The rearrangement joins TRBV7-2 to TRBJ1-2; TRBD1 is a possible D gene (5 bases). The CDR3 spans 14 residues. Trimming stripped 5 bases from V and 6 bases from J, with 16 bases between. CDR1 SGHTA and CDR2 FQGNSA come from the germline V gene.

The chain recombines TRBV6-1 with TRBJ2-7; D is uncertain. The CDR3 has 11 residues. Germline-derived CDR1 and CDR2 are MNHNS and SASEGT. V lost 6 bases and J lost 3, with 6 bases in between. CDR3 sequence: CASSNNYEQYF. In nucleotides, the CDR3 is TGTGCCAGCAGCAACAACTACGAGCAGTACTTC.

This chain joins TRBV7-9 and TRBJ1-6; no clear D gene. The germline CDR1 and CDR2 sequences are SEHNR and FQNEAQ (reference sequence). Deletions cut 6 bases from V and 3 bases from J, with 12 bases between. This CDR3 is built from 15 residues. CDR3 protein: CASSGTVNYNSPLHF. The CDR3 nucleotides read TGTGCCAGCAGTGGAACAGTCAACTATAATTCACCCCTCCACTTT.

The CDR3 DNA follows: TGTGCCTGGATCCCACCTTGGGAGGCTGAAGCTTTCTTT. Protein sequence: CAWIPPWEAEAFF. This chain connects TRBV30 to TRBJ1-1; D gene unclear. This CDR3 comprises 13 residues. The germline CDR1 and CDR2 sequences are GTSNPN and SVGIG (reference sequence). Trimming cost V 4 bases and J 6 bases, with 15 bases left between them.

V gene TRBV20-1 combines with J gene TRBJ2-7; a possible D gene is TRBD1 (6 bases). Germline lookup yields CDR1 DFQATT and CDR2 SNEGSKA (reference sequence). Between the trimmed V and J ends, which lost 3 bases and 3 bases, there was a span of 9 bases. The CDR3 loop spans 12 amino acids. The CDR3 DNA reads as TGCAGTGCTAGTGGACAGAACTACGAGCAGTACTTC. Protein: CSASGQNYEQYF.

V and J are TRBV9 and TRBJ1-2, with 11 bases matching TRBD1. The germline CDR1 and CDR2 sequences are SGDLS and YYNGEE. V lost 0 bases, J lost 6 bases, and 10 bases stayed unmatched. This CDR3 is 17 amino acids long. The CDR3 DNA sequence: TGTGCCAGCAGCGTAGTCGTGAGGAGGACAGGGGGCGATGGCTACACCTTC. Amino acids: CASSVVVRRTGGDGYTF.

The chain combines TRBV6-2 or TRBV6-3 with TRBJ1-5; D gene ambiguous. Per germline, CDR1 MNHEY and CDR2 SVGEGT. The germline V and J ends were trimmed by 2 bases and 4 bases, with 9 bases remaining between them. CDR3 size: 14 residues. The DNA of the CDR3 is TGTGCCAGCAGTTACCGGCAGCCAAATCAGCCCCAGCATTTT. As protein: CASSYRQPNQPQHF.

The CDR3 DNA is TGTGCCAGCAGTGAACAGGGGACTGGGGCCAACGTCCTGACTTTC. Amino acids: CASSEQGTGANVLTF. This chain connects TRBV25-1 to TRBJ2-6, with D possibly matching TRBD1 (6 bases). Between the trimmed V and J ends, which lost 2 bases and 2 bases, there was a span of 7 bases. CDR1 is MGHDK and CDR2 is SYGVNS in the germline V gene. The CDR3 is made up of 15 amino acids.

V gene TRBV4-3 combines with J gene TRBJ1-1, with D perhaps TRBD1 (6 bases). The CDR3 consists of 14 residues. Germline values: CDR1 LGHNA, CDR2 YSLEER. V lost 4 bases to trimming and J lost 0 bases, with 9 bases between them. CDR3 bases: TGCGCCAGCAGCCGGACAGAGCTGAACACTGAAGCTTTCTTT. Translated, it gives CASSRTELNTEAFF.

This rearrangement joins TRBV27 to TRBJ1-1, with D tentatively TRBD1 (5 bases). CDR1 and CDR2 from the germline V gene are MNHEY and SMNVEV (reference sequence). The CDR3 has 13 residues. V shed 2 bases and J shed 5 bases, with 9 bases lying between them. The CDR3 sequence: CASSLGRVTEAFF. The CDR3 DNA follows: TGTGCCAGCAGTTTAGGCAGGGTTACTGAAGCTTTCTTT.

This clonotype was recorded a few times. The V gene is TRBV3-1, the J gene TRBJ2-7; D gene unclear. CDR1 and CDR2 from the germline V gene are LGHDT and YNNKEL (reference sequence). The CDR3 extends over 15 amino acids. V was trimmed by 1 base and J by 2 bases, leaving 12 bases between them. This chain's CDR3 is CASSQAPREAYEQYF. The CDR3 DNA follows: TGTGCCAGCAGCCAAGCCCCCAGAGAAGCCTACGAGCAGTACTTC.

This clonotype was seen a few times. The chain uses TRBV5-1 and TRBJ2-7; 8 nucleotides line up with TRBD2. Looked up from germline, CDR1 is SGHRS and CDR2 is YFSETQ. This CDR3 has 15 residues. V shed 6 bases and J 0 bases; nucleotides not matched to a gene: 8. DNA for the CDR3: TGCGCCAGCAAGACCGTGGCGGGAGGCTCCTACGAGCAGTACTTC. Its protein is CASKTVAGGSYEQYF.

This clonotype has just one count. The chain is built from TRBV12-3 or TRBV12-4 and TRBJ2-3; D may be TRBD2 (5 bases). CDR3 length equals 15 residues. V lost 4 bases and J 2 bases, leaving 13 bases between the germline ends. CDR3 residues: CASSYAKRTTDTQYF. Here the CDR3 DNA reads TGTGCCAGCAGTTACGCTAAGCGGACCACAGATACGCAGTATTTT.

CDR3 bases: TGCAGTGCCCCATGGGGACAGGACTACGAGCAGTACTTC. Its protein product is CSAPWGQDYEQYF. V is TRBV20-1 and J is TRBJ2-7, with 8 positions matching TRBD1. The CDR3 is 13 residues long. Losses at the gene ends were 6 bases for V and 3 bases for J; bases not matched to a gene: 7. In germline, CDR1 is DFQATT, CDR2 SNEGSKA (reference sequence).

The CDR3 DNA follows: TGTGCCAGCAGTTCGAGCAACTCCTACGAGCAGTACTTC. This sequence encodes CASSSSNSYEQYF. This chain links TRBV27 with TRBJ2-7; D is unclear. This CDR3 comprises 13 residues. The germline CDR1 and CDR2 sequences are MNHEY and SMNVEV (reference sequence). V lost 4 bases and J 0 bases, leaving 7 bases between the germline ends.

This clonotype was found a few times. The rearrangement uses TRBV20-1 and TRBJ2-1; 10 bases match TRBD2. The CDR3 runs to 19 residues. Per the germline V gene, CDR1 is DFQATT and CDR2 is SNEGSKA (reference sequence). The trim removed 6 bases at V and 5 bases at J, leaving 22 bases unmatched. CDR3 loop: CSAGRSPSGSPYAHNEQFF. CDR3 nucleotide sequence: TGCAGTGCCGGGCGCTCTCCTAGCGGGAGTCCGTACGCTCACAATGAGCAGTTCTTC.

The rearrangement links TRBV12-3 or TRBV12-4 to TRBJ2-2; a weak D match, TRBD1 (5 bases). The CDR3 contains 15 residues. Trimming took off 3 bases at V and 0 bases at J, with 8 bases between the two ends. The CDR3 is CASSLTVANTGELFF. CDR3 coding DNA: TGTGCCAGCAGTTTGACAGTCGCGAACACCGGGGAGCTGTTTTTT.

The CDR3 region is CAISSGGAGNQPQHF. Written as DNA, the CDR3 is TGTGCCATCAGTTCAGGGGGCGCGGGCAATCAGCCCCAGCATTTT. This sequence joins TRBV10-3 and TRBJ1-5; TRBD1 aligns across 8 bases. Per germline, CDR1 ENHRY and CDR2 SYGVKD. The CDR3 extends over 15 amino acids. V was pared by 5 bases and J by 2 bases, with 5 bases of the junction left unmatched.

The genes are TRBV9 and TRBJ1-3; tentative D call: TRBD1 (5 bases). Germline loops: CDR1 SGDLS, CDR2 YYNGEE. The CDR3 extends over 17 amino acids. Trimming removed 0 bases from V and 0 bases from J, with 13 bases in between. CDR3 sequence (DNA): TGTGCCAGCAGCGTAGATGGGACTCCAAGCTCTGGAAACACCATATATTTT. This gives the protein CASSVDGTPSSGNTIYF.

The chain links TRBV5-1 to TRBJ2-3, with TRBD2 matching 7 bases. V was pared by 1 base and J by 6 bases, with 8 bases of the junction left unmatched. The CDR3 has 15 residues. The germline V gene has CDR1 SGHRS and CDR2 YFSETQ. CDR3 DNA: TGCGCCAGCAGCTTGAAAGCGGGGAGGGTGGATACGCAGTATTTT. It yields the protein CASSLKAGRVDTQYF.

The chain uses TRBV21-1 and TRBJ2-7; the D call in the table, TRBD2, was not verified against the DNA. TRBV21-1 is flagged as a pseudogene. CDR3 length: 15 amino acids. CDR3 region: CASNYTSGSTCEQYF. The CDR3 nucleotides read TGTGCCAGCAACTATACTAGCGGGAGCACCTGTGAGCAGTACTTC.

Only a few counts were recorded for this clonotype. The chain uses TRBV7-8 and TRBJ2-1, with TRBD2 matching 9 bases. The germline V gene has CDR1 SGHVS and CDR2 FQNEAQ. This CDR3 comprises 16 residues. Losses at the gene ends were 4 bases for V and 6 bases for J; bases not matched to a gene: 10. CDR3 coding DNA: TGTGCCAGCAGCTCGTATAGCGGGAGCGCCCTCAATGAGCAGTTCTTC. It is translated as CASSSYSGSALNEQFF.

The V gene is TRBV4-1, the J gene TRBJ2-2; no firm D call. The CDR3 covers 15 residues. Looked up from germline, CDR1 is MGHRA and CDR2 is YSYEKL. The V and J ends lost 2 bases and 5 bases respectively, with 12 bases between them. CDR3: CASSQTAPNTGELFF. The CDR3 nucleotides read TGCGCCAGCAGCCAAACGGCCCCAAATACCGGGGAGCTGTTTTTT.